This T cell receptor (beta chain) came from a study of OX40 agonist ivuxolimab in advanced cancers. Some clones are missing from TCRdb's copy, which holds only in-frame ones; the method was immunoSEQ multiplex PCR. The table records over 35,000 clones, around nine tenths of them present only once. The receptor was isolated from an adult with an advanced solid tumor such as melanoma, head and neck, liver or kidney cancer. Source: CD4+ or CD8+ T cells sorted from blood, taken in a trial of the OX40 agonist ivuxolimab.

This chain's CDR3 is CASSPHPGAVGEQYF. The CDR3 DNA reads as TGTGCCAGCAGCCCCCACCCCGGGGCGGTAGGAGAGCAGTACTTC. The V call is TRBV9, the J call TRBJ2-7; D possibly uses TRBD1 or TRBD2 (5 bases each). The germline CDR1 and CDR2 sequences are SGDLS and YYNGEE. The V end was cut by 4 bases, the J end by 7 bases, with 21 bases between. The CDR3 covers 15 residues. The whole variable domain, remainder taken from reference TRBV9 and TRBJ2-7, is DSGVTQTPKHLITATGQRVTLRCSPRSGDLSVYWYQQSLDQGLQFLIQYYNGEERAKGNILERFSAQQFPDLHSELNLSSLELGDSALYFCASSPHPGAVGEQYFGPGTRLTVT.